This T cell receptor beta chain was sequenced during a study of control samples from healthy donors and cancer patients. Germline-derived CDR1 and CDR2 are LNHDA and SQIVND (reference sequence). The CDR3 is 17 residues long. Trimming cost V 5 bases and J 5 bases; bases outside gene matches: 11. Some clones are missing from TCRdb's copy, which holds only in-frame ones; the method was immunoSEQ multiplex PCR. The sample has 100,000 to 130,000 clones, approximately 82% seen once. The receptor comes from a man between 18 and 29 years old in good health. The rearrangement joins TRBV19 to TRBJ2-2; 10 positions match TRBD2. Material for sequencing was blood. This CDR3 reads CASSPSSGGARTGELFF. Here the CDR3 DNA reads TGTGCCAGTAGTCCCTCCAGCGGGGGGGCCAGGACCGGGGAGCTGTTTTTT.